These T cell receptor beta chains were read from a single sample in a study of metastatic and nonmetastatic thyroid tumors. TCRdb redid the clone calls on the PCR reads using MiXCR. The sample lists 40,000 or so clones; approximately 13% were seen once. The sample taken for sequencing was blood. Source of these receptors: a female donor with papillary thyroid cancer or a benign thyroid nodule (not recorded which). Some clones in this sample may be carry-over from other donors' samples. Both conserved end residues are part of each CDR3. The D gene is left open where the match is weak. Rows may omit the clone size; those that give it use once, few, many or a size class.

CDR3aa: CASSGLAGGLRRTHTQYF
CDR3nt: TGTGCCAGCAGCGGGCTAGCGGGAGGGCTGCGGCGCACACATACGCAGTATTTT
v_gene: TRBV27
abundance: .
j_gene: TRBJ2-3
d_gene: TRBD2

CDR3aa: CASSPRTGPFWGYTF
CDR3nt: TGTGCCAGCAGCCCCCGGACAGGGCCCTTTTGGGGCTACACCTTC
v_gene: TRBV9
abundance: many
j_gene: TRBJ1-2
d_gene: TRBD1

CDR3aa: CARSLMVGNVLGTQYF
CDR3nt: TGTGCCCGCAGCTTAATGGTGGGAAACGTACTCGGGACCCAGTACTTC
v_gene: TRBV7-9
abundance: many
j_gene: TRBJ2-5
d_gene: .

CDR3aa: CASSRTSGAANEQFF
CDR3nt: TGTGCCAGCAGCCGTACTAGCGGAGCAGCCAATGAGCAGTTCTTC
v_gene: TRBV27
abundance: many
j_gene: TRBJ2-1
d_gene: TRBD2

CDR3aa: CACTQGWGTEAFF
CDR3nt: TGTGCCTGCACGCAGGGATGGGGCACTGAAGCTTTCTTT
v_gene: TRBV30
abundance: many
j_gene: TRBJ1-1
d_gene: .

CDR3aa: CAWNKQGAHEKLFF
CDR3nt: TGTGCCTGGAACAAACAGGGGGCGCATGAAAAACTGTTTTTT
v_gene: TRBV30
abundance: many
j_gene: TRBJ1-4
d_gene: TRBD1

CDR3aa: CSVSGRTAYEQYF
CDR3nt: TGCAGTGTAAGCGGCAGGACAGCCTACGAGCAGTACTTC
v_gene: TRBV20-1
abundance: many
j_gene: TRBJ2-7
d_gene: .

CDR3aa: CASSSPRGEYEGYTF
CDR3nt: TGTGCCAGCAGTTCCCCCCGGGGAGAGTATGAGGGCTACACCTTC
v_gene: TRBV27
abundance: many
j_gene: TRBJ1-2
d_gene: .

CDR3aa: CASSPRRLAEQYF
CDR3nt: TGTGCCAGCAGCCCTCGTAGACTAGCCGAGCAGTACTTC
v_gene: TRBV7-2
abundance: few
j_gene: TRBJ2-7
d_gene: TRBD2

CDR3aa: CASSLGALNTEAFF
CDR3nt: TGTGCCAGCAGCTTAGGGGCTCTGAACACTGAAGCTTTCTTT
v_gene: TRBV12-3/TRBV12-4
abundance: many
j_gene: TRBJ1-1
d_gene: .

CDR3aa: CASSFGGVNYGYTF
CDR3nt: TGTGCCAGCAGCTTCGGGGGGGTTAACTATGGCTACACCTTC
v_gene: TRBV5-4
abundance: many
j_gene: TRBJ1-2
d_gene: .

CDR3aa: CASSFMGLAAGGELFF
CDR3nt: TGTGCCAGCAGTTTTATGGGACTAGCGGCAGGCGGGGAGCTGTTTTTT
v_gene: TRBV12-3/TRBV12-4
abundance: many
j_gene: TRBJ2-2
d_gene: TRBD2

CDR3aa: CASGGEKLFF
CDR3nt: TGTGCCAGCGGGGGCGAAAAACTGTTTTTT
v_gene: TRBV9
abundance: few
j_gene: TRBJ1-4
d_gene: .

CDR3aa: CTSSLEGPQFTDTQYF
CDR3nt: TGCACCAGCAGCTTGGAGGGCCCGCAGTTCACAGATACGCAGTATTTT
v_gene: TRBV5-1
abundance: .
j_gene: TRBJ2-3
d_gene: .

CDR3aa: CASSPPPLAGGPHEQFF
CDR3nt: TGTGCCAGTAGTCCCCCGCCATTAGCGGGAGGGCCCCATGAGCAGTTCTTC
v_gene: TRBV19
abundance: .
j_gene: TRBJ2-1
d_gene: TRBD2

CDR3aa: CASIARGGPPYNEQFF
CDR3nt: TGTGCCAGCATCGCCCGAGGTGGGCCGCCCTACAATGAGCAGTTCTTC
v_gene: TRBV6-1
abundance: few
j_gene: TRBJ2-1
d_gene: .

CDR3aa: CASSPRGGGQYF
CDR3nt: TGTGCCAGCAGTCCGAGGGGGGGTGGGCAGTACTTC
v_gene: TRBV7-2
abundance: .
j_gene: TRBJ2-7
d_gene: .

CDR3aa: CASSLLSVNTEAFF
CDR3nt: TGTGCCAGCAGCTTATTGTCTGTCAACACTGAAGCTTTCTTT
v_gene: TRBV7-3
abundance: many
j_gene: TRBJ1-1
d_gene: .

CDR3aa: CATPGGQGDTQPQHF
CDR3nt: TGTGCCACCCCCGGCGGACAGGGTGATACTCAGCCCCAGCATTTT
v_gene: TRBV6-1
abundance: many
j_gene: TRBJ1-5
d_gene: TRBD1

CDR3aa: CATRSTSVNTGELFF
CDR3nt: TGTGCCACCAGGTCAACTAGCGTCAACACCGGGGAGCTGTTTTTT
v_gene: TRBV24-1
abundance: many
j_gene: TRBJ2-2
d_gene: TRBD2

CDR3aa: CASSLVRTAYEQYF
CDR3nt: TGTGCCAGCAGCTTAGTTCGGACAGCCTACGAGCAGTACTTC
v_gene: TRBV7-8
abundance: many
j_gene: TRBJ2-7
d_gene: .

CDR3aa: CAWSSTALTLYGYTF
CDR3nt: TGTGCCTGGAGTTCGACAGCTCTAACTTTATATGGCTACACCTTC
v_gene: TRBV30
abundance: many
j_gene: TRBJ1-2
d_gene: .

CDR3aa: CSARRDSNSPLHF
CDR3nt: TGCAGTGCTAGAAGGGACAGCAATTCACCCCTCCACTTT
v_gene: TRBV20-1
abundance: many
j_gene: TRBJ1-6
d_gene: TRBD1

CDR3aa: CATSGVQETQYF
CDR3nt: TGTGCCACGTCGGGCGTTCAAGAGACCCAGTACTTC
v_gene: TRBV10-3
abundance: many
j_gene: TRBJ2-5
d_gene: .

CDR3aa: CASSMRQGNEKLFF
CDR3nt: TGTGCCAGTAGTATGAGACAGGGGAATGAAAAACTGTTTTTT
v_gene: TRBV19
abundance: .
j_gene: TRBJ1-4
d_gene: TRBD1

CDR3aa: CATSERGTRGLYEQYF
CDR3nt: TGTGCCACCAGTGAACGAGGGACTAGGGGGCTCTACGAGCAGTACTTC
v_gene: TRBV24-1
abundance: few
j_gene: TRBJ2-7
d_gene: .

CDR3aa: CASSTGIVGNSPLHF
CDR3nt: TGTGCCAGCAGTACAGGGATAGTAGGCAATTCACCCCTCCACTTT
v_gene: TRBV6-1
abundance: few
j_gene: TRBJ1-6
d_gene: .

CDR3aa: CSARRGEGSYEQYF
CDR3nt: TGCAGTGCTAGACGGGGGGAAGGCTCCTACGAGCAGTACTTC
v_gene: TRBV20-1
abundance: .
j_gene: TRBJ2-7
d_gene: TRBD2

CDR3aa: CASRDLTSLDTQYF
CDR3nt: TGTGCCAGCAGAGACCTTACTAGTCTAGACACGCAGTATTTT
v_gene: TRBV12-3/TRBV12-4
abundance: many
j_gene: TRBJ2-3
d_gene: .

CDR3aa: CASSSTAGTNTGELFF
CDR3nt: TGTGCCAGCAGCTCCACAGCGGGAACTAACACCGGGGAGCTGTTTTTT
v_gene: TRBV5-4
abundance: few
j_gene: TRBJ2-2
d_gene: TRBD2

CDR3aa: CASRRASNEKLFF
CDR3nt: TGTGCCAGTAGGAGGGCTTCAAATGAAAAACTGTTTTTT
v_gene: TRBV19
abundance: many
j_gene: TRBJ1-4
d_gene: .

CDR3aa: CSARDEGANYGYTF
CDR3nt: TGCAGTGCGCGGGATGAGGGGGCTAACTATGGCTACACCTTC
v_gene: TRBV20-1
abundance: many
j_gene: TRBJ1-2
d_gene: .

CDR3aa: CASSARGPSGANVLTF
CDR3nt: TGTGCCAGCAGCGCAAGAGGTCCCTCTGGGGCCAACGTCCTGACTTTC
v_gene: TRBV3-1
abundance: many
j_gene: TRBJ2-6
d_gene: .

CDR3aa: CASSLQRLDIGEQYF
CDR3nt: TGTGCCTCCTCCCTACAGAGACTAGACATTGGCGAGCAGTACTTC
v_gene: TRBV28
abundance: many
j_gene: TRBJ2-7
d_gene: .

CDR3aa: CASSLTAGTDTQYF
CDR3nt: TGTGCCAGCAGTTTGACGGCGGGCACAGATACGCAGTATTTT
v_gene: TRBV6-1
abundance: medium-sized
j_gene: TRBJ2-3
d_gene: .

CDR3aa: CASNEGFADTQYF
CDR3nt: TGTGCCAGCAATGAAGGGTTCGCAGATACGCAGTATTTT
v_gene: TRBV2
abundance: few
j_gene: TRBJ2-3
d_gene: .

CDR3aa: CTSISDRGWGNTIYF
CDR3nt: TGTACCAGCATCTCCGACAGGGGGTGGGGAAACACCATATATTTT
v_gene: TRBV28
abundance: .
j_gene: TRBJ1-3
d_gene: TRBD1

CDR3aa: CASSQRVGRGRIDTEAFF
CDR3nt: TGTGCCAGCAGCCAAAGGGTGGGCAGGGGGCGCATCGACACTGAAGCTTTCTTT
v_gene: TRBV14
abundance: many
j_gene: TRBJ1-1
d_gene: TRBD1

CDR3aa: CASSYGGTEAFF
CDR3nt: TGTGCCAGCAGTTATGGGGGCACTGAAGCTTTCTTT
v_gene: TRBV6-6
abundance: many
j_gene: TRBJ1-1
d_gene: .

CDR3aa: CASSDEGYTF
CDR3nt: TGTGCCAGCAGTGATGAAGGCTACACCTTC
v_gene: TRBV6-1
abundance: medium-sized
j_gene: TRBJ1-2
d_gene: .

CDR3aa: CASSEGLSSYNEQFF
CDR3nt: TGTGCCAGCAGCGAGGGCCTTAGCTCCTACAATGAGCAGTTCTTC
v_gene: TRBV9
abundance: many
j_gene: TRBJ2-1
d_gene: .

CDR3aa: CASSLVDPFVDF
CDR3nt: TGTGCCAGCAGCTTAGTAGATCCTTTCGTGGATTTT
v_gene: TRBV7-9
abundance: many
j_gene: TRBJ2-3
d_gene: .

CDR3aa: CASSEGTSGRAGELFF
CDR3nt: TGCGCCAGCAGCGAAGGGACTAGCGGGAGAGCCGGGGAGCTGTTTTTT
v_gene: TRBV5-1
abundance: .
j_gene: TRBJ2-2
d_gene: TRBD2

CDR3aa: CSAPGQGAKRNTEAFF
CDR3nt: TGCAGTGCTCCCGGACAGGGGGCAAAGAGGAACACTGAAGCTTTCTTT
v_gene: TRBV20-1
abundance: many
j_gene: TRBJ1-1
d_gene: TRBD1

CDR3aa: CASSLFGLADNEQFF
CDR3nt: TGTGCCAGCAGCCTTTTCGGACTAGCGGACAATGAGCAGTTCTTC
v_gene: TRBV7-3
abundance: many
j_gene: TRBJ2-1
d_gene: TRBD2

CDR3aa: CASSPRVSSYEQYF
CDR3nt: TGTGCCAGCAGCCCCAGGGTTAGCTCCTACGAGCAGTACTTC
v_gene: TRBV7-3
abundance: .
j_gene: TRBJ2-7
d_gene: .

CDR3aa: CASSESFRISSGRLHEQFF
CDR3nt: TGTGCCAGCAGTGAATCCTTCAGGATATCTAGCGGGAGACTCCATGAGCAGTTCTTC
v_gene: TRBV25-1
abundance: many
j_gene: TRBJ2-1
d_gene: TRBD2

CDR3aa: CASRATSGRPGGGTQYF
CDR3nt: TGTGCCAGCAGGGCTACTAGCGGGAGGCCCGGGGGGGGTACGCAGTATTTT
v_gene: TRBV7-8
abundance: many
j_gene: TRBJ2-3
d_gene: TRBD2

CDR3aa: CASSEAQRKGTKPF
CDR3nt: TGTGCCAGCAGTGAAGCGCAAAGGAAGGGAACGAAGCCCTTC
v_gene: TRBV2
abundance: many
j_gene: TRBJ1-2
d_gene: .

CDR3aa: CASSTSGTGGQYF
CDR3nt: TGTGCCAGTAGTACCTCCGGGACAGGGGGTCAGTACTTC
v_gene: TRBV19
abundance: .
j_gene: TRBJ2-7
d_gene: TRBD1

CDR3aa: CASNEGGSRDTQYF
CDR3nt: TGTGCCAGCAACGAGGGGGGAAGCAGGGATACGCAGTATTTT
v_gene: TRBV2
abundance: many
j_gene: TRBJ2-3
d_gene: .

CDR3aa: CASRPPGGTEAFF
CDR3nt: TGTGCCAGCAGACCCCCGGGAGGCACTGAAGCTTTCTTT
v_gene: TRBV12-3/TRBV12-4
abundance: many
j_gene: TRBJ1-1
d_gene: .

CDR3aa: CASTQGAAGELFF
CDR3nt: TGTGCCAGCACCCAGGGGGCAGCCGGGGAGCTGTTTTTT
v_gene: TRBV7-9
abundance: many
j_gene: TRBJ2-2
d_gene: TRBD1

CDR3aa: CASSYPQGFSNQPQHF
CDR3nt: TGTGCCAGCAGTTACCCTCAGGGCTTTAGCAATCAGCCCCAGCATTTT
v_gene: TRBV6-2/TRBV6-3
abundance: many
j_gene: TRBJ1-5
d_gene: .

CDR3aa: CASILGQGNTIYF
CDR3nt: .
v_gene: TRBV27
abundance: few
j_gene: TRBJ1-3
d_gene: .